The 13 T cell receptor beta chains reported below all come from one sample, sequenced in a study of T cell changes during pregnancy in multiple sclerosis. Sequencing was performed with immunoSEQ multiplex PCR; in TCRdb, only in-frame clones are kept and a portion is missing. The sample contains around 79,000 clones, approximately 90% of which appear only once. The sample in question was CD4+ T cells from peripheral blood mononuclear cells, obtained in the second trimester of pregnancy. The receptors were sampled from a female donor with multiple sclerosis, enrolled in a pregnancy study.

V usage is TRBV2 and J usage is TRBJ1-1; 9 nucleotides align to TRBD1. There are 14 residues in the CDR3. Germline loops: CDR1 SNHLY, CDR2 FYNNEI. Trimming cost V 6 bases and J 7 bases; bases outside gene matches: 9. CDR3 region: CASSSGQGSLEAFF. In nucleotides, the CDR3 is TGTGCCAGCAGCTCGGGACAGGGCTCGCTTGAAGCTTTCTTT. Complete variable domain (other parts from reference TRBV2 and TRBJ1-1): EPEVTQTPSHQVTQMGQEVILRCVPISNHLYFYWYRQILGQKVEFLVSFYNNEISEKSEIFDDQFSVERPDGSNFTLKIRSTKLEDSAMYFCASSSGQGSLEAFFGQGTRLTVV.

The J gene is TRBJ2-2, the V gene TRBV9; D unclear. Deletions cut 0 bases from V and 3 bases from J, with 12 bases between. CDR1 and CDR2 from the germline V gene are SGDLS and YYNGEE. The CDR3 is made up of 16 amino acids. The CDR3 loop reads CASSVEVAEYTGELFF. The CDR3 nucleotides are TGTGCCAGCAGCGTAGAGGTGGCGGAGTACACCGGGGAGCTGTTTTTT.

The V call is TRBV2, the J call TRBJ1-2; TRBD1 might be the D (5 bases). The germline V and J ends were trimmed by 6 bases and 5 bases, with 13 bases remaining between them. The CDR3 is 13 amino acids. The germline gives CDR1 SNHLY, CDR2 FYNNEI. CDR3 amino acids: CASRAQGIYGYTF. For the CDR3, the DNA is TGTGCCAGCAGGGCCCAGGGAATATATGGCTACACCTTC.

This rearrangement joins TRBV30 to TRBJ2-1; the match to TRBD2 covers 7 bases. Germline CDR1 and CDR2: GTSNPN and SVGIG (reference sequence). This CDR3 has 14 amino acids. With V trimmed by 1 base and J by 10 bases, 10 bases remained unmatched. The CDR3 spells CAWSGTGLVLEQFF. The CDR3 region has the DNA TGTGCCTGGAGTGGAACCGGACTAGTCTTAGAGCAGTTCTTC.

The CDR3 DNA follows: TGTGCCAGTAGACAATCCAGGGTTTGGGGCACTGAAGCTTTCTTT. Amino acid sequence: CASRQSRVWGTEAFF. The genes are TRBV19 and TRBJ1-1, with D perhaps matching TRBD1 (5 bases). The V gene lost 6 bases and the J gene lost 4 bases, with 18 bases spanning the gap. The CDR3 loop spans 15 amino acids. In germline, CDR1 is LNHDA, CDR2 SQIVND (reference sequence).

V gene TRBV25-1 combines with J gene TRBJ1-4; TRBD1 matches 7 bases. V trimming: 6 bases; J trimming: 5 bases; junction bases outside the gene matches: 9. The CDR3 sequence is 15 residues long. Germline CDR1 and CDR2: MGHDK and SYGVNS. The CDR3 region is CASSRSGTANEKLFF. In nucleotides, the CDR3 is TGTGCCAGCAGCCGTTCCGGGACAGCGAATGAAAAACTGTTTTTT.

This clone was recorded only once. V and J are TRBV2 and TRBJ1-1, with 7 bases identical to TRBD1. The CDR3 totals 11 residues. V shed 6 bases, J shed 9 bases, and the junction held 4 bases outside the gene matches. CDR1 and CDR2 (germline): SNHLY, FYNNEI. The CDR3 nucleotides read TGTGCCAGCAGAGCGACAGGGAAAGCTTTCTTT. This sequence encodes CASRATGKAFF. Complete variable domain (other parts from reference TRBV2 and TRBJ1-1): EPEVTQTPSHQVTQMGQEVILRCVPISNHLYFYWYRQILGQKVEFLVSFYNNEISEKSEIFDDQFSVERPDGSNFTLKIRSTKLEDSAMYFCASRATGKAFFGQGTRLTVV.

The chain links TRBV30 to TRBJ1-1, with D perhaps TRBD1 (6 bases). CDR1 and CDR2 (germline): GTSNPN, SVGIG (reference sequence). The CDR3 runs to 13 residues. V was pared by 3 bases and J by 1 base, with 9 bases between. The CDR3 sequence is CAWRTGTNTEAFF. The DNA for the CDR3 is TGTGCCTGGAGGACAGGCACGAACACTGAAGCTTTCTTT.

This clone was observed once. The V call is TRBV5-6, the J call TRBJ2-7; 8 positions agree with TRBD1. Germline trimming cut 4 bases from V and 0 bases from J; bases unmatched to any gene: 3. Germline CDR1 SGHDT, CDR2 YYEEEE. The CDR3 covers 14 residues. For the CDR3, the DNA is TGTGCCAGCAGCGGCACAGGGGGCTCCTACGAGCAGTACTTC. Amino acids: CASSGTGGSYEQYF.

The V call is TRBV5-5, the J call TRBJ2-1; 7 nucleotides agree with TRBD1. The CDR3 length is 16 residues. J lost 7 bases, V lost 4 bases, and 14 bases had no gene match. Germline V gene lookup returns CDR1 SGHKS and CDR2 YYEKEE (reference sequence). The CDR3 region has the DNA TGTGCCAGCAGCCAAGGTGACAGGGCGTGGGAGAATGAGCAGTTCTTC. This gives the protein CASSQGDRAWENEQFF. The variable domain in full, with the rest retrieved from reference TRBV5-5 and TRBJ2-1, is DAGVTQSPTHLIKTRGQQVTLRCSPISGHKSVSWYQQVLGQGPQFIFQYYEKEERGRGNFPDRFSARQFPNYSSELNVNALLLGDSALYLCASSQGDRAWENEQFFGPGTRLTVL.

This clone appeared a single time. The chain is built from TRBV2 and TRBJ1-5, with TRBD1 matching over 7 bases. The germline V gene encodes CDR1 SNHLY and CDR2 FYNNEI. This CDR3 contains 15 residues. The V gene end was trimmed by 5 bases and the J gene end by 1 base; junction bases not matched to a gene: 5. This CDR3 is CASSNRQGSNQPQHF. CDR3 DNA sequence: TGTGCCAGCAGTAACCGACAGGGCAGCAATCAGCCCCAGCATTTT.

This chain's CDR3 is CASTTGGMNQPQHF. The CDR3 DNA is TGTGCCAGTACTACAGGGGGGATGAATCAGCCCCAGCATTTT. The J gene is TRBJ1-5, the V gene TRBV19; 8 nucleotides match TRBD1. The CDR3 contains 14 residues. From germline, CDR1 is LNHDA and CDR2 SQIVND (reference sequence). With 7 bases clipped from V and 4 bases from J, the junction kept 6 bases outside the gene matches.

J is TRBJ1-5 and V is TRBV28; 9 bases line up with TRBD1. Germline assignment: CDR1 MDHEN and CDR2 SYDVKM. The CDR3 runs 15 residues. Germline trimming cut 6 bases from V and 3 bases from J; bases unmatched to any gene: 6. The CDR3: CASRAGTGSNQPQHF. DNA of the CDR3: TGTGCCAGCAGAGCCGGGACAGGGTCCAATCAGCCCCAGCATTTT.